The clone carrying this T cell receptor beta chain has at least ten counts. This specimen comes from a study of Graves' ophthalmopathy and Graves' hyperthyroidism. PBMCs were isolated by Ficoll-Paque density gradient centrifugation, using roughly 10 ml of fresh peripheral blood as the starting material. The authors amplified TCR beta CDR3 regions from RNA transcripts. In the first round, RT-PCR was carried out with HTBI primers, and a multiplex PCR formed the second round. TCRdb re-derived calls from the multiplex PCR reads in MiXCR, one entry per CDR3 protein. Of hundreds of thousands of distinct CDR3 sequences listed, approximately 21% are singletons. The CDR3 runs to 13 residues. Germline CDR1 and CDR2: DFQATT and SNEGSKA (reference sequence). The V segment lost 6 bases and the J segment 2 bases; nucleotides outside the gene matches: 6.

The genes are TRBV20-1 and TRBJ2-7; 8 bases fit TRBD1. The receptor comes from a young woman with stable Graves' hyperthyroidism. Specimen: peripheral blood. DNA for the CDR3: TGCAGTGCCCGGGACAGGAGCACCTACGAGCAGTACTTC. Protein product: CSARDRSTYEQYF.